The entry below gives a single T cell receptor beta chain sequence along with its context. Its antigen is currently unknown. Within the sample, other DNA sequences also encode this same CDR3. The sample is drawn from a study of shared clonotypes between healthy human individuals. Study-wide context: A couple of female and three male donors aged 18 to 49 were enrolled.

Selected positively for CCR7 and CD45RO-negative, naive CD8 cells excluded terminally differentiated effector memory CD45RA+ cells. There were no recent acute infections or vaccinations among the donors, who were healthy HIV-negative adults. Germline CDR1 SGHRS, CDR2 YFSETQ. V shed 0 bases and J shed 3 bases, with 7 bases lying between them. The CDR3 covers 13 residues. General study results and limits: Naive subsets generally had larger estimated richness than memory subsets. The small donor group covered limited genetic and exposure diversity.

The assay was immunoSEQ multiplex PCR, and TCRdb's table has in-frame clones only and misses some. The table lists nearly 2 million clones, about 95% of them singletons. The rearrangement links TRBV5-1 to TRBJ2-7; no clear D gene. Material for sequencing was naive CD8+ T cells sorted from blood. The clonotype originates from a man younger than 30 in good health. The CDR3: CASSLGSGYEQYF. The CDR3, as DNA: TGCGCCAGCAGCTTGGGATCAGGCTACGAGCAGTACTTC. The full variable domain, completed using reference TRBV5-1 and TRBJ2-7, is KAGVTQTPRYLIKTRGQQVTLSCSPISGHRSVSWYQQTPGQGLQFLFEYFSETQRNKGNFPGRFSGRQFSNSRSEMNVSTLELGDSALYLCASSLGSGYEQYFGPGTRLTVT.